These 21 T cell receptor beta chains originate from one sample sequenced in a study of metastatic and nonmetastatic thyroid tumors. TCRdb re-clonotyped the PCR reads via MiXCR. The sample has 23,000 or so clones; 20% to 30% are singletons. Until they underwent thyroid surgery, no patient had received any treatment. Material: tumor tissue. The source of these receptors is a male donor with papillary thyroid cancer or a benign thyroid nodule (not recorded which). Some clones in this sample may be carry-over from other donors' samples.

This clone was counted at least ten times. The chain joins TRBV7-8 to TRBJ1-4; D is unresolved. CDR1 is SGHVS and CDR2 is FQNEAQ in the germline V gene. Trimming removed 2 bases at V and 8 bases at J, with 15 bases between. There are 15 residues in the CDR3. CDR3 residues: CASSLQRVGGEKLFF. CDR3 in DNA: TGTGCCAGCAGCTTACAAAGGGTTGGTGGCGAAAAACTGTTTTTT.

With regard to this clone: One end of the junction varies from germline; a read error may be responsible. The chain carries TRBV11-2 and TRBJ2-5; 10 nucleotides line up with TRBD2. This CDR3 has 13 residues. Germline lookup yields CDR1 SGHAT and CDR2 FQNNGV. DNA for the CDR3: TGTGCCAGCCAAGCGGGGGGGCAAGAGACCAAGTACTTT. Amino acid sequence: CASQAGGQETKYF.

The sample holds many counts of this clone. The chain employs TRBV5-6 and TRBJ2-3; TRBD2 matches 8 bases. V lost 4 bases, J lost 3 bases, and 7 bases stayed unmatched. This CDR3 has 15 residues. The V gene's germline CDR1 is SGHDT and CDR2 YYEEEE. The CDR3 is CASSRRGVGTDTQYF. The CDR3 nucleotides are TGTGCCAGCAGCCGGCGGGGGGTAGGGACAGATACGCAGTATTTT.

Many counts were recorded for this clone. The chain has TRBV4-1 and TRBJ2-5; TRBD1 might be the D (5 bases). The CDR3 is 14 amino acids. Between the trimmed V and J ends, which lost 1 base and 1 base, there was a span of 7 bases. Germline V gene data show CDR1 as MGHRA and CDR2 as YSYEKL. The CDR3 spells CASSQGQPQETQYF. CDR3 DNA sequence: TGCGCCAGCAGCCAAGGACAGCCCCAAGAGACCCAGTACTTC.

The chain employs TRBV20-1 and TRBJ2-7; the D gene could be TRBD1 or TRBD2 (5 bases each). The germline V gene encodes CDR1 DFQATT and CDR2 SNEGSKA (reference sequence). Trimming removed 8 bases from V and 4 bases from J, with 15 bases in between. CDR3 length: 12 residues. This CDR3 reads CSSGTSWYEQYF. In DNA form, the CDR3 reads TGCAGTTCCGGGACCTCCTGGTACGAGCAGTACTTC.

This clone was seen ten or more times. This rearrangement joins TRBV11-3 to TRBJ2-3, with D uncertain. V was clipped by 4 bases and J by 4 bases, with 3 bases between them. The CDR3 loop spans 11 amino acids. CDR1 is SGHNT, CDR2 YENEEA, per germline. The CDR3 loop is CASSSSDTQYF. The CDR3 nucleotides are TGTGCCAGCAGCTCCTCAGATACGCAGTATTTT.

The sample holds many counts of this clone. The chain uses TRBV20-1 and TRBJ2-1; 11 bases are shared with TRBD2. The germline V gene has CDR1 DFQATT and CDR2 SNEGSKA (reference sequence). This CDR3 is built from 15 residues. Trimming took 4 bases from V and 8 from J; bases not matched to a gene: 10. The CDR3 reads CSATTGTSGSDEQFF. The CDR3 DNA follows: TGCAGTGCTACCACCGGAACTAGCGGGAGCGATGAGCAGTTCTTC.

With respect to this clone: The junction departs from germline at one end; a sequencing error may be responsible. The rearrangement uses TRBV11-2 and TRBJ2-1; D unclear. This CDR3 is 16 amino acids long. Germline V gene data show CDR1 as SGHAT and CDR2 as FQNNGV. In nucleotides, the CDR3 is TGTGCCAGCAGCTCTCGCCAGAGCGCCTCCTACCATGATCAGATCTTC. Encoded protein: CASSSRQSASYHDQIF.

By sample share, this clone is medium-sized. V usage is TRBV12-3 or TRBV12-4 and J usage is TRBJ2-7, with a possible D match to TRBD1 (7 bases). V was shortened by 3 bases and J by 7 bases, with 13 bases between the two germline ends. The CDR3 is made up of 13 amino acids. Here the CDR3 DNA reads TGTGCCAGCAGTTTTAGCAGGGGGGATGAGCAGTACTTC. Translating it yields CASSFSRGDEQYF.

About this clone: The sample contains more than one DNA sequence encoding this CDR3. The chain uses TRBV12-3 or TRBV12-4 and TRBJ2-1; 10 positions agree with TRBD2. This CDR3 has 14 amino acids. After removal of 7 bases from V and 8 bases from J, the junction contained 8 bases not matched to a gene. The CDR3 DNA follows: TGTGCCAGCACCCTAGCGGGAGTAGGAGATGAGCAGTTCTTC. This encodes CASTLAGVGDEQFF.

The J gene is TRBJ2-7, the V gene TRBV18; no definite D call. Trimming left V 3 bases short and J 6 bases short, with 18 bases between. The CDR3 totals 15 residues. Germline CDR1 reads KGHSH; CDR2 reads LQKENI. The CDR3 here is CASSPERRAHSEQYF. The CDR3 nucleotides are TGTGCCAGCTCACCCGAACGACGGGCCCATTCCGAGCAGTACTTC.

Note on this clone: This CDR3 fails to terminate in the conserved phenylalanine or tryptophan, so it likely reflects a read error. The chain combines TRBV28 with TRBJ2-7, with TRBD1 as a possible D gene (6 bases). The CDR3 is 12 residues long. The germline CDR1 and CDR2 sequences are MDHEN and SYDVKM. V was cut by 8 bases and J by 7 bases, with 15 bases left in between. The CDR3 bases are TGTGCCAGCGAGGGGGAGCGCAGGGAGCAGTACTCC. This codes for CASEGERREQYS.

The J gene is TRBJ2-3, the V gene TRBV5-1; 7 bases are shared with TRBD2. Germline V gives CDR1 SGHRS, CDR2 YFSETQ. CDR3 length: 15 residues. V was pared by 2 bases and J by 2 bases, with 5 bases of the junction left unmatched. CDR3 bases: TGCGCCAGCAGCTTCACTAGCGCTGTCACAGATACGCAGTATTTT. Protein: CASSFTSAVTDTQYF.

This clone was observed a handful of times. The chain links TRBV7-9 to TRBJ2-7; no clear D gene. Trimming shortened V by 4 bases and J by 6 bases, and 10 bases separated the two germline ends. The CDR3 length is 12 residues. Germline V gene lookup returns CDR1 SEHNR and CDR2 FQNEAQ (reference sequence). DNA for the CDR3: TGTGCCAGCAGCTCCCGATTGGGCGAGCAGTACTTC. Translated: CASSSRLGEQYF.

In its sample, this clone was seen many times. This chain uses TRBV7-8 with TRBJ2-7; weak D call: TRBD1 (5 bases). The ends were cut back, 1 base at V and 0 bases at J, with 10 bases in the middle. The CDR3 has 15 residues. CDR1 and CDR2 (germline): SGHVS, FQNEAQ. The CDR3, as DNA: TGTGCCAGCAGCTTAGGTCGACAGTCCTCCTACGAGCAGTACTTC. It specifies CASSLGRQSSYEQYF. The whole variable domain, filled in from reference TRBV7-8 and TRBJ2-7, reads GAGVSQSPRYKVAKRGQDVALRCDPISGHVSLFWYQQALGQGPEFLTYFQNEAQLDKSGLPSDRFFAERPEGSVSTLKIQRTQQEDSAVYLCASSLGRQSSYEQYFGPGTRLTVT.

This clone was picked up a small number of times. Given a much more abundant clone one base away, this may be a read error. This chain uses TRBV7-2 with TRBJ2-4; tentative D call: TRBD1 (6 bases). In germline, CDR1 is SGHTA, CDR2 FQGNSA. V was clipped by 4 bases and J by 1 base, with 8 bases between them. This CDR3 contains 14 residues. The CDR3 loop reads CASSSDRAKNIQYF. In DNA form, the CDR3 reads TGTGCCAGCAGCTCCGACAGGGCCAAAAACATTCAGTACTTC.

By sample share, this clone is medium-sized. This chain joins TRBV28 and TRBJ2-7; D not certain. V dropped 3 bases and J dropped 3 bases, with 12 bases sitting between them. The germline gives CDR1 MDHEN, CDR2 SYDVKM. The CDR3 contains 14 residues. The CDR3, as DNA: TGTGCCAGCAGTTTTTCACGACATTACTACGAGCAGTACTTC. Protein sequence: CASSFSRHYYEQYF.

Regarding this clone: This may be a read error, as it is one base from a much larger clone. This sample also contains other DNA sequences that code for the same CDR3. The genes are TRBV5-1 and TRBJ2-5; D ambiguous. Germline-derived CDR1 and CDR2 are SGHRS and YFSETQ. Trimming stripped 3 bases from V and 1 base from J, with 10 bases between. The CDR3 totals 14 residues. The CDR3 is CASSWKGSQETQYF. The CDR3 DNA sequence: TGCGCCAGCAGCTGGAAGGGTAGCCAAGAGACCCAGTACTTC.

Of note for this clone: Germline and junction disagree at one end, which may indicate a read error. The rearrangement links TRBV6-2 or TRBV6-3 to TRBJ2-7, with 9 bases lining up with TRBD2. In germline, CDR1 is MNHEY, CDR2 SVGEGT. This CDR3 is 15 amino acids long. The CDR3 DNA sequence: TGTGCCAGCAGACTGACTAGCGGCCGCTCCTCCGAGCAGTACTTC. Amino acid sequence: CASRLTSGRSSEQYF.

This clone showed up many times. A much larger clone differs by one base, so this may be a read error. The rearrangement links TRBV6-2 or TRBV6-3 to TRBJ2-1; no reliable D call. CDR1 and CDR2 (germline): MNHEY, SVGEGT. This CDR3 is 12 amino acids long. The V and J ends lost 6 bases and 9 bases respectively, with 12 bases between them. CDR3 nucleotides: TGTGCCAGCAGACGGCTAAACAGTGAGCAGTTCTTC. The encoded protein is CASRRLNSEQFF.

Notes on this clone: This could be a read error, since a much larger clone is one nucleotide away. The J gene is TRBJ2-3, the V gene TRBV15; 15 nucleotides agree with TRBD2. From germline, CDR1 is LNHNV and CDR2 YYDKDF (reference sequence). V lost 4 bases and J lost 4; bases outside the gene matches: 15. This CDR3 is built from 20 residues. The CDR3 nucleotides read TGTGCCACCAGCAAGCACCCAGGACTAGCGGGAGGGACGGTGTCAGATACGCAGTATTTT. As protein: CATSKHPGLAGGTVSDTQYF.